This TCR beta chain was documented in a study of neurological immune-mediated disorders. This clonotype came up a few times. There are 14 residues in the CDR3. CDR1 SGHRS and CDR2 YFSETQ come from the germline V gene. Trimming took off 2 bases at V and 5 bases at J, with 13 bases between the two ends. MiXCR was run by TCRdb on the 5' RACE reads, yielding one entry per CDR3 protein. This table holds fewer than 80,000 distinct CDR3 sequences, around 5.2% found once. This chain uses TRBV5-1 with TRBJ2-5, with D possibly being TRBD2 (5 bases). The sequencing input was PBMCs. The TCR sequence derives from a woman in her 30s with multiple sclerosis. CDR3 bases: TGCGCCAGCAGCTTCTCCGGGCCGGGGGAGACCCAGTACTTC. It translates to CASSFSGPGETQYF. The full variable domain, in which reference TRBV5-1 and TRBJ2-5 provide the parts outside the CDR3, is KAGVTQTPRYLIKTRGQQVTLSCSPISGHRSVSWYQQTPGQGLQFLFEYFSETQRNKGNFPGRFSGRQFSNSRSEMNVSTLELGDSALYLCASSFSGPGETQYFGPGTRLLVL.